Each of the 10 T cell receptor beta chains below was sequenced from the same sample in a study of graft-versus-host responses after intestinal transplantation (dated by TCRdb to the early 2020s). Library creation used the immunoSEQ multiplex PCR assay. TCRdb took this table from immuneACCESS and kept in-frame rearrangements with V and J called. Such tables lack part of the clones; where checked against another copy, unresolved V genes explain under half of the gap, and the rest is unexplained. Recorded for this sample are about 120,000 clones; about nine tenths of them occurred a single time. The top ten hold about 0.18% of the sample. These receptors are not linked to any known antigen. The time point label for this specimen denotes: cells obtained before transplantation from donor or recipient. The sequencing used unstimulated CD4+ T cells sorted from spleen or lymph node cells, collected before intestinal transplant. The receptors were sampled from a human donor who received an intestinal transplant.

This chain joins TRBV10-3 and TRBJ1-1; D is perhaps TRBD1 (5 bases). Trimming stripped 11 bases from V and 7 bases from J, with 14 bases between. Germline V gene lookup returns CDR1 ENHRY and CDR2 SYGVKD. The CDR3 is 11 amino acids. CDR3 nucleotide sequence: TGTGCCTCCGGGGGAGGGATTGAAGCTTTCTTT. It yields the protein CASGGGIEAFF.

The V and J genes are TRBV9 and TRBJ1-5; no definite D call. This CDR3 is built from 13 residues. Germline loops: CDR1 SGDLS, CDR2 YYNGEE. The V and J ends lost 0 bases and 6 bases respectively, with 7 bases between them. The CDR3 spells CASSVDGSQPQHF. The CDR3 DNA sequence: TGTGCCAGCAGCGTAGACGGTAGTCAGCCCCAGCATTTT.

This sequence joins TRBV7-9 and TRBJ1-4; 7 bases line up with TRBD1. Germline V gene sequence: CDR1 SEHNR, CDR2 FQNEAQ (reference sequence). The V gene end was trimmed by 5 bases and the J gene end by 7 bases; junction bases not matched to a gene: 10. CDR3 length: 15 residues. The CDR3 nucleotides are TGTGCCAGCAGCCAGAGACAGGGCCGTGGTGAAAAACTGTTTTTT. This sequence encodes CASSQRQGRGEKLFF.

This chain uses TRBV6-1 with TRBJ2-6; D gene uncertain. CDR3 length equals 17 residues. The germline V and J ends were trimmed by 1 base and 1 base, with 11 bases remaining between them. The germline gives CDR1 MNHNS, CDR2 SASEGT. CDR3 DNA sequence: TGTGCCAGCAGTGAAGATATCCGAGGATCTGGGGCCAACGTCCTGACTTTC. Residues: CASSEDIRGSGANVLTF.

This clone was detected only once. The chain combines TRBV4-2 with TRBJ2-1; tentative D call: TRBD1 (6 bases). V lost 6 bases, J lost 2 bases, and 17 bases lay in between. The CDR3 covers 16 residues. The germline CDR1 and CDR2 sequences are LGHNA and YNFKEQ. The CDR3 is CASSPGAGLPYNEQFF. The CDR3 nucleotides are TGTGCCAGCAGTCCAGGGGCAGGGTTACCCTACAATGAGCAGTTCTTC.

On this clone itself: Other nucleotide sequences in the sample specify the same CDR3. The chain recombines TRBV18 with TRBJ2-7; 9 bases are a match to TRBD1. This CDR3 spans 14 amino acids. The germline CDR1 and CDR2 sequences are KGHSH and LQKENI. Germline trimming cut 3 bases from V and 4 bases from J; bases unmatched to any gene: 4. The chain's CDR3 is CASSPGTGRYEQYF. The CDR3 DNA follows: TGTGCCAGCTCACCCGGGACAGGGCGATACGAGCAGTACTTC.

V usage is TRBV19 and J usage is TRBJ1-5; D gene ambiguous. Germline loops: CDR1 LNHDA, CDR2 SQIVND (reference sequence). The CDR3 is 17 residues long. V lost 6 bases and J 2 bases, leaving 20 bases between the germline ends. CDR3 loop: CASRAIPSGNRNQPQHF. CDR3 bases: TGTGCCAGTAGAGCAATCCCCTCCGGGAACCGCAATCAGCCCCAGCATTTT.

The J gene is TRBJ2-5, the V gene TRBV9; TRBD2 aligns across 7 bases. V trimming: 6 bases; J trimming: 6 bases; junction bases outside the gene matches: 8. The V gene's germline CDR1 is SGDLS and CDR2 YYNGEE. This CDR3 has 13 amino acids. For the CDR3, the DNA is TGTGCCAGCATCCTTTCGGGGGGAAAGACCCAGTACTTC. It yields the protein CASILSGGKTQYF.

This clone appeared once. J is TRBJ2-2 and V is TRBV12-5; the match to TRBD1 covers 9 bases. CDR3 length equals 15 residues. Per germline, CDR1 LGHNT and CDR2 FRNRAP. J was trimmed by 9 bases and V by 4 bases; bases with no gene match: 9. DNA of the CDR3: TGTGCTAGTGGTTACGGGACAGGGTATAGGCGGGAGCTGTTTTTT. Protein: CASGYGTGYRRELFF.

CDR3 sequence: CSAPREETQYF. CDR3 in DNA: TGCAGTGCCCCTCGGGAAGAGACCCAGTACTTC. The chain links TRBV20-1 to TRBJ2-5, with D hard to call. Trimming cost V 6 bases and J 3 bases, with 8 bases left between them. The CDR3 covers 11 residues. CDR1 and CDR2 (germline): DFQATT, SNEGSKA (reference sequence).